In its sample, the clone carrying this T cell receptor (beta chain) was seen many times. The cDNA was synthesized by means of template-switch 5'RACE, which was carried out with 10-nucleotide random UMIs. Each CDR3 protein gets one entry after TCRdb re-called the 5' RACE reads with MiXCR. Of tens of thousands of distinct CDR3 sequences in the sample, roughly 10% are singletons; the top ten hold 6.5% to 8%. V was trimmed by 5 bases and J by 4 bases, leaving 14 bases between them. CDR1 and CDR2 (germline): MNHEY, SVGAGI. The CDR3 is made up of 15 amino acids. The time point: longitudinal time-point 1 (baseline). This sample stems from a study of neurological immune-mediated disorders.

The TCR originated in a male donor with HTLV-1-associated myelopathy (HAM/TSP). The sample taken for sequencing was PBMCs. The V gene is TRBV6-5, the J gene TRBJ2-2, with D hard to call. CDR3 region: CASSRYRLLTGELFF. The CDR3 DNA follows: TGTGCCAGCAGTCGATACCGACTTCTCACCGGGGAGCTGTTTTTT.